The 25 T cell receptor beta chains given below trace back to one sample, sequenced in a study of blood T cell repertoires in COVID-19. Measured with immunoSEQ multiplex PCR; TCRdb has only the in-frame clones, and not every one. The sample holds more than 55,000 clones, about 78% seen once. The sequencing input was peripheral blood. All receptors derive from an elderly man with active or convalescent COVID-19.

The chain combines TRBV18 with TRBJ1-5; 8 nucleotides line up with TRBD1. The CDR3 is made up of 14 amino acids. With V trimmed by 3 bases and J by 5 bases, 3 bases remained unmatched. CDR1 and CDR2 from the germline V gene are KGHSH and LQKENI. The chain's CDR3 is CASSPGQGDQPQHF. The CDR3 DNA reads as TGTGCCAGCTCACCTGGACAGGGCGATCAGCCCCAGCATTTT.

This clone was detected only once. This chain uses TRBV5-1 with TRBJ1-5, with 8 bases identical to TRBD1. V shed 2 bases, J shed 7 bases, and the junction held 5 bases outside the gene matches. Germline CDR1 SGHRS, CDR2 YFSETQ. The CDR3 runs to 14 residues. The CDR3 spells CASSLGQGGQPQHF. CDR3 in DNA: TGCGCCAGCAGCTTAGGACAGGGAGGCCAGCCCCAGCATTTT.

CDR3: CASSYSATGLYRRGTQYF. CDR3 nucleotides: TGTGCCAGCAGTTACTCGGCTACAGGGTTATATCGGCGAGGGACCCAGTACTTC. The rearrangement uses TRBV6-2 or TRBV6-3 and TRBJ2-5, with D possibly matching TRBD1 (6 bases). The ends were cut back, 0 bases at V and 7 bases at J, with 24 bases in the middle. CDR3 size: 18 residues. Germline-derived CDR1 and CDR2 are MNHEY and SVGEGT.

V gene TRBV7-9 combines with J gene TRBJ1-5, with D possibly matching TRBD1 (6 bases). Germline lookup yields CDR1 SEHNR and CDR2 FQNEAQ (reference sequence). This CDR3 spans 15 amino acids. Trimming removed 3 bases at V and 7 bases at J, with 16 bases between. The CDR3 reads CASSFLGGPGQPQHF. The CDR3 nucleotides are TGTGCCAGCAGCTTTTTGGGGGGGCCAGGGCAGCCCCAGCATTTT.

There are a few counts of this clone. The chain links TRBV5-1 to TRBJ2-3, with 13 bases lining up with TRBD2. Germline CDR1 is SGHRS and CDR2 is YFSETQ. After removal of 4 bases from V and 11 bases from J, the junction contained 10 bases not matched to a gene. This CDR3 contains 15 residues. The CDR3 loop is CASSDPGTSGARQYF. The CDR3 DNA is TGCGCCAGCAGCGACCCCGGGACTAGCGGGGCGAGGCAGTATTTT.

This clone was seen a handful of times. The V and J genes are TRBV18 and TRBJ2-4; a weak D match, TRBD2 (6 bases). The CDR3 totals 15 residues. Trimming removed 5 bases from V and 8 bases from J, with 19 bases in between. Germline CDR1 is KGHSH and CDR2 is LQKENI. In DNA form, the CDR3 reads TGTGCCAGCTCAACGACCCTCTCGGGAGCGGACATTCAGTACTTC. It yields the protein CASSTTLSGADIQYF.

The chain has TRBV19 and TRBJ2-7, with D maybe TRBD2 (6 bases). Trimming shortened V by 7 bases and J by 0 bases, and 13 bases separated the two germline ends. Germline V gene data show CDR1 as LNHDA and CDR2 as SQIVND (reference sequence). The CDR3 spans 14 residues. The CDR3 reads CASTPGSLSYEQYF. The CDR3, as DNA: TGTGCCAGTACCCCCGGGAGTCTCTCCTACGAGCAGTACTTC.

The CDR3 sequence: CASSLGLTGAAKNIQYF. In nucleotides, the CDR3 is TGTGCCAGCAGTTTGGGTCTGACAGGGGCTGCCAAAAACATTCAGTACTTC. The chain recombines TRBV28 with TRBJ2-4; 8 bases map to TRBD1. Per the germline V gene, CDR1 is MDHEN and CDR2 is SYDVKM. The trim removed 3 bases at V and 1 base at J, leaving 8 bases unmatched. This CDR3 is built from 17 residues. The variable domain in full, completed from reference TRBV28 and TRBJ2-4, reads DVKVTQSSRYLVKRTGEKVFLECVQDMDHENMFWYRQDPGLGLRLIYFSYDVKMKEKGDIPEGYSVSREKKERFSLILESASTNQTSMYLCASSLGLTGAAKNIQYFGAGTRLSVL.

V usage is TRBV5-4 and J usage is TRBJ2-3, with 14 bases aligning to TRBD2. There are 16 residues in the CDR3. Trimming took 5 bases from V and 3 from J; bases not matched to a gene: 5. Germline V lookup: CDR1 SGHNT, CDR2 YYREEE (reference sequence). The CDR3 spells CASRPTSGGGTDTQYF. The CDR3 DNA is TGTGCCAGCAGACCGACTAGCGGGGGGGGGACAGATACGCAGTATTTT.

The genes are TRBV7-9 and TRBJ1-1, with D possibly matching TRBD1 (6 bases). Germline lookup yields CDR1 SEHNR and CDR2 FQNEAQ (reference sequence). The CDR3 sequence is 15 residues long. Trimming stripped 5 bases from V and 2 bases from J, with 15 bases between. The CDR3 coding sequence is TGTGCCAGCAGCGGGACGGGACATTCAAACACTGAAGCTTTCTTT. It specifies CASSGTGHSNTEAFF.

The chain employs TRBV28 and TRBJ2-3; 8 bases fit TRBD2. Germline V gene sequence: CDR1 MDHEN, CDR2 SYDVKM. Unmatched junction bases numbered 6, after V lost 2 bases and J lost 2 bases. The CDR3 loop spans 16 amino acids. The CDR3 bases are TGTGCCAGCAGTTTAGGCCTAGCGGGTTCCACAGATACGCAGTATTTT. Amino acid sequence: CASSLGLAGSTDTQYF.

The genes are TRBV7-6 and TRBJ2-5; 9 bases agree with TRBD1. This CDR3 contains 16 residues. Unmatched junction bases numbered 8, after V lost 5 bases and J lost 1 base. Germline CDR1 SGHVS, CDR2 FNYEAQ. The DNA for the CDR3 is TGTGCCAGCAGCCCCCCTTGGGGACAGGGCCAAGAGACCCAGTACTTC. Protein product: CASSPPWGQGQETQYF.

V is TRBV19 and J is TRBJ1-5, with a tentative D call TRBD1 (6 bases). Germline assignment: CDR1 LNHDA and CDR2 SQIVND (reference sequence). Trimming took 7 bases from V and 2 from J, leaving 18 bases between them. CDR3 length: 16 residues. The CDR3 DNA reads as TGTGCCAGTAAAGCCCCCGCAGGGGCGGGCAATCAGCCCCAGCATTTT. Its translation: CASKAPAGAGNQPQHF.

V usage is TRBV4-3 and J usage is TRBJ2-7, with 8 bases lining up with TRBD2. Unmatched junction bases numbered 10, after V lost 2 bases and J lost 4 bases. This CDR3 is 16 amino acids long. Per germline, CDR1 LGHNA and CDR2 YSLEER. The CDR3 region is CASSQYTGLVEYEQYF. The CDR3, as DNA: TGCGCCAGCAGCCAATACACGGGACTAGTTGAATACGAGCAGTACTTC.

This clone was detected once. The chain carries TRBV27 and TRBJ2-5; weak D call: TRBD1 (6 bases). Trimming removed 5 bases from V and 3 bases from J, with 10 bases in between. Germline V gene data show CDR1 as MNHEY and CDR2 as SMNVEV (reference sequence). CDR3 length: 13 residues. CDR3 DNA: TGTGCCAGCAGTAGGGGGAGAGAAGAGACCCAGTACTTC. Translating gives CASSRGREETQYF.

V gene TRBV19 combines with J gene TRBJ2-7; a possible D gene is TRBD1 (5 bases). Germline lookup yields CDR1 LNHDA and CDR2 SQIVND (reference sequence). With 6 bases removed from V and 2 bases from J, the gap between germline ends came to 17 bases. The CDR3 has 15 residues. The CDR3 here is CASSSDRYEAYEQYF. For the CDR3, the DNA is TGTGCCAGTAGCTCCGACAGATATGAGGCCTACGAGCAGTACTTC.

The CDR3 reads CASSLAQGTYEQYF. The CDR3 bases are TGTGCCAGCAGCTTAGCTCAGGGGACCTACGAGCAGTACTTC. The genes are TRBV7-8 and TRBJ2-7, with D maybe TRBD1 (6 bases). Germline V gene lookup returns CDR1 SGHVS and CDR2 FQNEAQ. This CDR3 contains 14 residues. The V and J ends lost 0 bases and 2 bases respectively, with 8 bases between them.

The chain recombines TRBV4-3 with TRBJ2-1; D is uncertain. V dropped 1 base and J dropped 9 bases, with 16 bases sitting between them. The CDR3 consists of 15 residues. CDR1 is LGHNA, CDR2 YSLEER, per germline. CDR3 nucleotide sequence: TGCGCCAGCAGCCAAGGATTAGACGGGTGGAGTGAGCAGTTCTTC. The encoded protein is CASSQGLDGWSEQFF.

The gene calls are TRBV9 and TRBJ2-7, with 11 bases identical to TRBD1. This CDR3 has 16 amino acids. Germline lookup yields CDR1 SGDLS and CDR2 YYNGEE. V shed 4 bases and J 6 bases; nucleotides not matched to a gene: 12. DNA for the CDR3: TGTGCCAGCAGCCCACCGCCGGGACAGGGGGGCTTCGAGCAGTACTTC. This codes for CASSPPPGQGGFEQYF.

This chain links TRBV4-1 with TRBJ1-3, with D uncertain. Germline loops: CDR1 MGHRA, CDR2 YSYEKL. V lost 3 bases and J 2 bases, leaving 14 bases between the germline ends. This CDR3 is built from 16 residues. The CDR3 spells CASSHPVALAGNTIYF. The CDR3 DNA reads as TGCGCCAGCAGCCATCCCGTAGCGCTGGCTGGAAACACCATATATTTT.

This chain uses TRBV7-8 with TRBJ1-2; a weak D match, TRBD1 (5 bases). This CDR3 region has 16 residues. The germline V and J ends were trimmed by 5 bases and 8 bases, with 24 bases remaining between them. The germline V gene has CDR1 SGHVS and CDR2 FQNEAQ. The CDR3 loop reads CASSPFAGPRARGYTF. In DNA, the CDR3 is TGTGCCAGCAGCCCCTTTGCGGGACCCAGGGCCCGCGGCTACACCTTC.

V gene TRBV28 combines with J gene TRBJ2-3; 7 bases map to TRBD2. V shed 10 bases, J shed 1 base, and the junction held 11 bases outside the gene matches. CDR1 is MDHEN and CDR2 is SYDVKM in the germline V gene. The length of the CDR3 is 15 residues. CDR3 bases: TGTGCCACATCCCAGCGGGATAGTGGCACAGATACGCAGTATTTT. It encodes CATSQRDSGTDTQYF.

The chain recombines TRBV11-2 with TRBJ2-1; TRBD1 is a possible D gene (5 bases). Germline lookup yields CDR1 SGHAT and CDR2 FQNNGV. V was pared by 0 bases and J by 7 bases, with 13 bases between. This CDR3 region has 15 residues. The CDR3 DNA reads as TGTGCCAGCAGCTTAGAGGGCAGGGTTTTGAATGAGCAGTTCTTC. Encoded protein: CASSLEGRVLNEQFF.

CDR3 region: CASSIILGGTGQETQYF. The CDR3 nucleotides read TGTGCCAGTAGTATCATATTAGGGGGGACAGGGCAAGAGACCCAGTACTTC. The gene calls are TRBV19 and TRBJ2-5; the match to TRBD1 covers 9 bases. Germline loops: CDR1 LNHDA, CDR2 SQIVND (reference sequence). Losses at the gene ends were 3 bases for V and 2 bases for J; bases not matched to a gene: 10. The CDR3 sequence is 17 residues long.

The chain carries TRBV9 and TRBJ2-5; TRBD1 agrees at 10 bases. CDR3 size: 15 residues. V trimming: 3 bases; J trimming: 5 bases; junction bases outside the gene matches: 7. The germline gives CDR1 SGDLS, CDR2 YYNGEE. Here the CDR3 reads CASSATGGSRETQYF. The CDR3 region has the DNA TGTGCCAGCAGCGCGACAGGGGGCTCTAGGGAGACCCAGTACTTC. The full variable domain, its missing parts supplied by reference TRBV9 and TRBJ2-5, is DSGVTQTPKHLITATGQRVTLRCSPRSGDLSVYWYQQSLDQGLQFLIQYYNGEERAKGNILERFSAQQFPDLHSELNLSSLELGDSALYFCASSATGGSRETQYFGPGTRLLVL.